This is a list of T cell receptor beta chains from one sample in a study of blood T cell repertoires in COVID-19. Repertoires were generated with immunoSEQ multiplex PCR, while TCRdb's copy carries only in-frame clones and drops some. Among fewer than 250,000 clones, around 84% were seen once, and the ten largest hold about 20%. The material sequenced was peripheral blood. Source of these receptors: a human donor in a cohort sampled during active COVID-19. The CDR3 runs from the conserved cysteine through the conserved F or W. Each record gives: D gene, V gene, J gene, CDR3 length, clone size, CDR3 protein, CDR3 DNA. A D gene is named only where the DNA matches it firmly. A row's size may be missing; if present it is once, few, many or a size class.

d_call: -; v_call: TRBV7-2; j_call: TRBJ2-3; cdr3_length: 14; clone_size: -; cdr3_aa: CASSPLAYTDTQYF; cdr3_nt: TGTGCCAGCAGCCCCTTAGCCTACACGGATACGCAGTATTTT
d_call: TRBD2; v_call: TRBV10-3; j_call: TRBJ2-3; cdr3_length: 16; clone_size: -; cdr3_aa: CATNRAGGQETDTQYF; cdr3_nt: TGTGCCACCAACCGGGCGGGGGGGCAGGAAACAGATACGCAGTATTTT
d_call: -; v_call: TRBV30; j_call: TRBJ1-2; cdr3_length: 14; clone_size: -; cdr3_aa: CAWSVREEGYGYTF; cdr3_nt: TGTGCCTGGAGTGTACGGGAGGAGGGCTATGGCTACACCTTC
d_call: TRBD1; v_call: TRBV5-5; j_call: TRBJ1-1; cdr3_length: 14; clone_size: -; cdr3_aa: CASSFGTVNTEAFF; cdr3_nt: TGTGCCAGCAGCTTTGGGACAGTGAACACTGAAGCTTTCTTT
d_call: -; v_call: TRBV19; j_call: TRBJ2-5; cdr3_length: 14; clone_size: -; cdr3_aa: CASSSGNSQETQYF; cdr3_nt: TGTGCCAGTAGTAGCGGGAACTCACAAGAGACCCAGTACTTC
d_call: -; v_call: TRBV9; j_call: TRBJ1-6; cdr3_length: 13; clone_size: -; cdr3_aa: CASSAAHTESLHF; cdr3_nt: TGTGCCAGCAGCGCCGCACACACAGAGTCCCTCCACTTT
d_call: TRBD1; v_call: TRBV6-5; j_call: TRBJ1-2; cdr3_length: 15; clone_size: -; cdr3_aa: CASITGTAQNYGYTF; cdr3_nt: TGTGCCAGCATTACCGGGACAGCCCAAAACTATGGCTACACCTTC
d_call: -; v_call: TRBV19; j_call: TRBJ2-1; cdr3_length: 14; clone_size: -; cdr3_aa: CASSIKPTFNEQFF; cdr3_nt: TGTGCCAGTAGTATAAAGCCTACCTTTAATGAGCAGTTCTTC
d_call: TRBD2; v_call: TRBV6-5; j_call: TRBJ2-7; cdr3_length: 13; clone_size: -; cdr3_aa: CASSILAGEQQYF; cdr3_nt: TGTGCCAGCAGTATTCTAGCGGGAGAGCAGCAGTACTTC
d_call: -; v_call: TRBV3-1/TRBV3-2; j_call: TRBJ1-6; cdr3_length: 12; clone_size: -; cdr3_aa: CASSPTGIPLHF; cdr3_nt: TGTGCCAGCAGTCCGACGGGGATACCCCTCCACTTT
d_call: -; v_call: TRBV18; j_call: TRBJ2-7; cdr3_length: 14; clone_size: -; cdr3_aa: CASSPDSLNYEQYF; cdr3_nt: TGTGCCAGCTCCCCGGACAGTTTAAACTACGAGCAGTACTTC
d_call: TRBD1; v_call: TRBV6-6; j_call: TRBJ1-5; cdr3_length: 16; clone_size: once; cdr3_aa: CASSGGSGTVNQPQHF; cdr3_nt: TGTGCCAGCAGTGGGGGTTCGGGGACAGTCAATCAGCCCCAGCATTTT
d_call: -; v_call: TRBV28; j_call: TRBJ2-3; cdr3_length: 14; clone_size: -; cdr3_aa: CASRPDSGGDTQYF; cdr3_nt: TGTGCCAGCAGGCCCGATAGCGGCGGAGATACGCAGTATTTT
d_call: -; v_call: TRBV4-1; j_call: TRBJ2-5; cdr3_length: 15; clone_size: -; cdr3_aa: CASSQYQRALETQYF; cdr3_nt: TGCGCCAGCAGCCAATATCAGAGGGCTCTTGAGACCCAGTACTTC
d_call: TRBD2; v_call: TRBV7-2; j_call: TRBJ2-1; cdr3_length: 16; clone_size: -; cdr3_aa: CASSLAFSGGSNEQFF; cdr3_nt: TGTGCCAGCAGCTTAGCTTTTAGCGGGGGCTCCAATGAGCAGTTCTTC
d_call: -; v_call: TRBV14; j_call: TRBJ1-3; cdr3_length: 13; clone_size: -; cdr3_aa: CASSQDQGTTIYF; cdr3_nt: TGTGCCAGCAGCCAAGATCAGGGGACCACCATATATTTT
d_call: -; v_call: TRBV28; j_call: TRBJ2-5; cdr3_length: 13; clone_size: -; cdr3_aa: CASGEVSQETQYF; cdr3_nt: TGTGCCAGCGGAGAAGTGAGCCAAGAGACCCAGTACTTC
d_call: -; v_call: TRBV20-1; j_call: TRBJ2-5; cdr3_length: 14; clone_size: -; cdr3_aa: CSASFDRRVETQYF; cdr3_nt: TGCAGTGCTAGTTTCGACCGGAGGGTGGAGACCCAGTACTTC
d_call: -; v_call: TRBV6-5; j_call: TRBJ1-2; cdr3_length: 13; clone_size: -; cdr3_aa: CASGLQGFGGYTF; cdr3_nt: TGTGCCAGCGGATTACAGGGATTCGGGGGCTACACCTTC
d_call: TRBD1; v_call: TRBV5-4; j_call: TRBJ2-2; cdr3_length: 17; clone_size: -; cdr3_aa: CASAPGWDRVNTGELFF; cdr3_nt: TGTGCCAGCGCCCCCGGTTGGGACAGGGTGAACACCGGGGAGCTGTTTTTT
d_call: TRBD1; v_call: TRBV7-3; j_call: TRBJ2-2; cdr3_length: 16; clone_size: -; cdr3_aa: CASSSTGQSNTGELFF; cdr3_nt: TGTGCCAGCAGCTCCACGGGACAGTCGAACACCGGGGAGCTGTTTTTT
d_call: TRBD2; v_call: TRBV9; j_call: TRBJ2-5; cdr3_length: 16; clone_size: -; cdr3_aa: CASSAGLAGGQETQYF; cdr3_nt: TGTGCCAGCAGCGCCGGGCTAGCGGGAGGGCAAGAGACCCAGTACTTC
d_call: TRBD1; v_call: TRBV9; j_call: TRBJ1-1; cdr3_length: 15; clone_size: -; cdr3_aa: CASSDKRTGNTEAFF; cdr3_nt: TGTGCCAGCAGCGATAAACGGACAGGTAACACTGAAGCTTTCTTT
d_call: -; v_call: TRBV7-8; j_call: TRBJ1-1; cdr3_length: 14; clone_size: once; cdr3_aa: CASSLVQGHTEAFF; cdr3_nt: TGTGCCAGCAGCTTAGTTCAGGGCCACACTGAAGCTTTCTTT
d_call: -; v_call: TRBV7-6; j_call: TRBJ2-5; cdr3_length: 13; clone_size: -; cdr3_aa: CASRLAGQETQYF; cdr3_nt: TGTGCCAGCAGACTAGCAGGGCAAGAGACCCAGTACTTC
d_call: -; v_call: TRBV3-1/TRBV3-2; j_call: TRBJ1-1; cdr3_length: 14; clone_size: -; cdr3_aa: CASSHNRLGTEAFF; cdr3_nt: TGTGCCAGCAGCCACAACAGGTTGGGGACTGAAGCTTTCTTT
d_call: -; v_call: TRBV7-3; j_call: TRBJ2-1; cdr3_length: 13; clone_size: -; cdr3_aa: CASSLSRENEQFF; cdr3_nt: TGTGCCAGCAGCTTATCCCGGGAGAATGAGCAGTTCTTC
d_call: TRBD2; v_call: TRBV7-2; j_call: TRBJ2-5; cdr3_length: 14; clone_size: -; cdr3_aa: CASSPHSGGETQYF; cdr3_nt: TGTGCCAGCAGCCCCCATAGCGGGGGAGAGACCCAGTACTTC
d_call: TRBD1; v_call: TRBV27; j_call: TRBJ2-7; cdr3_length: 13; clone_size: -; cdr3_aa: CASTRTGWHEQYF; cdr3_nt: TGTGCCAGCACCCGGACAGGGTGGCACGAGCAGTACTTC